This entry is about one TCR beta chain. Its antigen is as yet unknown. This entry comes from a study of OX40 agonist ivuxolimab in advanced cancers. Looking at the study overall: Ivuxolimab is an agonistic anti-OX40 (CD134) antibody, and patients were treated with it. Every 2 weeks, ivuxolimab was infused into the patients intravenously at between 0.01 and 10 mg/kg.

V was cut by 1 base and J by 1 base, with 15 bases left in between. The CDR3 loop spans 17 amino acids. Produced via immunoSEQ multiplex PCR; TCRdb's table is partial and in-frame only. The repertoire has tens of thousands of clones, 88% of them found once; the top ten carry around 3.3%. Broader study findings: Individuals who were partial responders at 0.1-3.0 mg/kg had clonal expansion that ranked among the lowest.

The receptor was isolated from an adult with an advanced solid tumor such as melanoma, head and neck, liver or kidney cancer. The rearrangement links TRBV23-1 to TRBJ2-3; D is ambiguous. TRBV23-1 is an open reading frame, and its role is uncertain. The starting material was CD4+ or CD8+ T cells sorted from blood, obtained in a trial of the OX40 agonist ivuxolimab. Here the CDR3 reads CASSQYRRFRRTDTQYF. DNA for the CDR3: TGCGCCAGCAGTCAATATCGACGATTCCGTCGCACAGATACGCAGTATTTT.